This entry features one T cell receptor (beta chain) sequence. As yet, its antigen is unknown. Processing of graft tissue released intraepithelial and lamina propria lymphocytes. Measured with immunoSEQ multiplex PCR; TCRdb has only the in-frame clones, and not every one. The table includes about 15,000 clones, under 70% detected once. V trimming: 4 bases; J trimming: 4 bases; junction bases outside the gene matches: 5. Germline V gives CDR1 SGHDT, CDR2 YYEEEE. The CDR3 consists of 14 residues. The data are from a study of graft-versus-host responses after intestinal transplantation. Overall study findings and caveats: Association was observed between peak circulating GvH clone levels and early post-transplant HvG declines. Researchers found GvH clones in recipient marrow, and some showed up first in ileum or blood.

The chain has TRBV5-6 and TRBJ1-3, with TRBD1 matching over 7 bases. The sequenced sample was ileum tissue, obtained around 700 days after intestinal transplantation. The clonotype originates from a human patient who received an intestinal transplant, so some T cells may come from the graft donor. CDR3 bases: TGTGCCAGCAGCACACGACAGGGAGGAAACACCATATATTTT. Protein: CASSTRQGGNTIYF.